This T cell receptor (beta chain) is from a study of PD-L1 blockade in urothelial cancer. Study as a whole: Between 0 and 3 prior chemotherapy regimens had been given to patients. Blood was tested 3 weeks (second dose) and 6 weeks into treatment. A median blood sample held about 140,000 T cells and under 85,000 unique TCRs.

Time point indicated: pretreatment peripheral blood. The diagnosis in patients was locally advanced or metastatic urothelial carcinoma. Libraries were prepared by immunoSEQ multiplex PCR; TCRdb keeps only in-frame clonotypes and omits some of them. The table shows tens of thousands of clones, with roughly 89% occurring only once. This CDR3 has 17 amino acids. The V gene end was trimmed by 3 bases and the J gene end by 2 bases; junction bases not matched to a gene: 7. Looked up from germline, CDR1 is KGHSH and CDR2 is LQKENI. The sequence came from a man in his fifties or sixties with urothelial cancer. This chain joins TRBV18 and TRBJ2-3; 11 bases match TRBD2. This sample comprised PBMCs, obtained around atezolizumab (anti-PD-L1) treatment. This chain's CDR3 is CASSPFLAGGSTDTQYF. Here the CDR3 DNA reads TGTGCCAGCTCACCCTTTCTAGCGGGGGGTTCCACAGATACGCAGTATTTT.